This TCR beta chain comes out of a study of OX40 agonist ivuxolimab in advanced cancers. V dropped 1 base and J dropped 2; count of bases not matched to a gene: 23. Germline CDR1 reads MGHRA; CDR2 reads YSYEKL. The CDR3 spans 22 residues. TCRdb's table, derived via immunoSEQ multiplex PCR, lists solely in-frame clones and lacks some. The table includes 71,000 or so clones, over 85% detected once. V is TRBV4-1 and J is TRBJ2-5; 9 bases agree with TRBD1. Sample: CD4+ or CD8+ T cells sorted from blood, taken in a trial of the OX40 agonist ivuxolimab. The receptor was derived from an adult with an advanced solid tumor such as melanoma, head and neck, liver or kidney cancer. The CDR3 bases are TGCGCCAGCAGCCAAGCACAGGGGGCTATTCTTGTAGGGGATATCGGGCAAGAGACCCAGTACTTC. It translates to CASSQAQGAILVGDIGQETQYF.